The sequence of this T cell receptor (beta chain) was determined in a study of blood T cell repertoires in COVID-19 (dated by TCRdb to 2020 to 2022). Background on the whole study: Samples from collaborators originated in the United States, Italy and Spain and spanned both the acute and convalescent phases of COVID-19. The prospective study material was composed of cDNA or gDNA derived from T cells, B-cell-depleted T cells, or PBMCs. Subjects who had been exposed to COVID-19, were actively infected with it, or had recovered from it provided the deeply sampled blood TCRbeta repertoires that made up the dataset. The repertoires were made available in a free public database intended to serve as a resource for research on the immune response to SARS-CoV-2. The samples were drawn from the first 160 participants of the ongoing ImmuneRACE study and from some 1,300 subjects provided by 6 global collaborators. Sample metadata almost always included a de-identified subject ID, COVID-19 status, age in years and sex. Where available, HLA class I and class II types were obtained from metadata supplied by the sample provider rather than from assay-based typing.

Comment on this clone: Its binding antigen is unknown. No base quality information exists; no much larger clone differs at one position.

TCRbeta CDR3 regions were amplified from genomic DNA by means of the immunoSEQ Assay, a bias-controlled multiplex PCR. From the authors' description of their analysis: Nucleated cell counts per sample were estimated from amplification of reference gene primers within the assay. Sequence reads were collapsed and filtered to measure the absolute abundance of every unique TCRbeta CDR3 rearrangement. Productive Simpson clonality was computed per sample as the square root of Simpson's diversity index over productive rearrangements. Entries here come from immuneACCESS through TCRdb and include only in-frame sequences with V and J called. Some clones fail to appear in such tables; in the studies checked, an unresolved V gene covers under half of the shortfall, and the cause of the remainder is unknown. Clonal size and the V and J genes are those of that table, whereas D and trimming came from the DNA. The sample table lists over 200,000 clones, 75% to 95% of them with a count of one. The top ten clonotypes cover approximately 2.6% of the sample.

What the research found in general, with its limitations: Clinical and demographic metadata were provided uncurated, with the amount varying by source and participant.

One collaborating source in Seattle enrolled patients while the patients were actively infected and followed the patients over time throughout the course of disease. The collaborating institutions used their own protocols to collect whole blood in K2EDTA tubes. For TCRbeta analysis, collaborator samples were shipped as frozen whole blood, as isolated PBMCs, or as DNA extracted from either sample type. Looking up the germline V gene (reference sequence) yields CDR1 LNHDA and CDR2 SQIVND. The cysteine opens and the phenylalanine closes a CDR3 of 18 amino acids. The entry retains the CDR3 DNA only, 54 bases that are in frame from base 1. The germline V and J ends show losses of 3 bases and 2 bases respectively, and no gene match explains 8 bases of the junction.

The source of this sequence is a person in their late teens or twenties with COVID-19, enrolled during active disease. The receptor chain draws on TRBV19 and TRBJ2-1; 12 of the junction bases match TRBD2. Sequencing input: peripheral blood. The CDR3 protein: CASSIPGLAGSPYNEQFF. The DNA sequence is TGTGCCAGTAGTATCCCGGGACTAGCGGGTTCACCCTACAATGAGCAGTTCTTC.